The rows below give T cell receptor beta chains drawn from one sample of a study of T cell repertoires in cytomegalovirus infection. TCRdb re-called the reads through MiXCR, storing one row per CDR3 protein. The data show some 320,000 distinct CDR3 sequences, with 8% to 9.5% seen just once and about 4.5% held by the top ten. The sample was PBMCs. The receptors shown here come from a human donor in good health (CMV status not recorded). Some clones in this sample may be carry-over from other donors' samples. Both conserved end residues are part of each CDR3. Fields, in order: D gene, clone size, J gene, V gene, CDR3 DNA, CDR3 protein. The D gene is left open where the match is weak. Expanded clones get a size class; other rows say once, few or many, or leave the size out.

d_gene: NA; abundance: few; j_gene: TRBJ2-1; v_gene: TRBV12-3/TRBV12-4; CDR3nt: TGTGCCAGCAGTTCTCCCAAAGAGCAGTTCTTC; CDR3aa: CASSSPKEQFF
d_gene: TRBD2; abundance: few; j_gene: TRBJ2-1; v_gene: TRBV6-2/TRBV6-3; CDR3nt: TGTGCCAGCAAGGGACTAGGGGCCCATGAGCAGTTCTTC; CDR3aa: CASKGLGAHEQFF
d_gene: NA; abundance: NA; j_gene: TRBJ2-1; v_gene: TRBV19; CDR3nt: TGTGCCAGCCCCACTCCCTCGGGCAATGAGCAGTTCTTC; CDR3aa: CASPTPSGNEQFF
d_gene: NA; abundance: NA; j_gene: TRBJ2-3; v_gene: TRBV18; CDR3nt: TGTGCCAACTCACCGGTCAGACGCACAGATACGCAGTATTTT; CDR3aa: CANSPVRRTDTQYF
d_gene: NA; abundance: few; j_gene: TRBJ2-4; v_gene: TRBV27; CDR3nt: TGTGCCAGCAGTTCCGGGGACACCCTAGCCAAAAACATTCAGTACTTC; CDR3aa: CASSSGDTLAKNIQYF
d_gene: NA; abundance: NA; j_gene: TRBJ2-7; v_gene: TRBV28; CDR3nt: TGTGCCAGCAGTGTACACGAGCAGTACTTC; CDR3aa: CASSVHEQYF
d_gene: TRBD2; abundance: many; j_gene: TRBJ2-5; v_gene: TRBV12-3/TRBV12-4; CDR3nt: TGTGCCAGCAGTTTGTGGGCGGGAGCGTCAGAAGAGACCCAGTACTTC; CDR3aa: CASSLWAGASEETQYF
d_gene: NA; abundance: few; j_gene: TRBJ2-2; v_gene: TRBV6-2/TRBV6-3; CDR3nt: TGTGCCAGCAGGAGGACGAAACTCCCTACCGGGGAGCTGTTTTTT; CDR3aa: CASRRTKLPTGELFF
d_gene: TRBD1; abundance: many; j_gene: TRBJ2-5; v_gene: TRBV5-1; CDR3nt: TGTGCCAGCAGCTTAACGGGGACAGTTCAAGAGACCCAGTACTTC; CDR3aa: CASSLTGTVQETQYF
d_gene: TRBD2; abundance: many; j_gene: TRBJ2-3; v_gene: TRBV28; CDR3nt: TGTGCCAGCAGCAAAGCGGGAGATTCATCAGATACGCAGTATTTT; CDR3aa: CASSKAGDSSDTQYF
d_gene: TRBD1; abundance: few; j_gene: TRBJ1-6; v_gene: TRBV9; CDR3nt: TGTGCCAGCAGCGGCTCGGGACAGGGAAATTCACCCCTCCACTTT; CDR3aa: CASSGSGQGNSPLHF
d_gene: NA; abundance: few; j_gene: TRBJ1-6; v_gene: TRBV20-1; CDR3nt: TGCAGTGCTAGCCCAGAAGGGTTTAATTCACCCCTCCACTTT; CDR3aa: CSASPEGFNSPLHF
d_gene: NA; abundance: many; j_gene: TRBJ1-4; v_gene: TRBV6-1; CDR3nt: TGTGCCAGCAGTTTCAGGAGTCTTGCTAATGAAAAACTGTTTTTT; CDR3aa: CASSFRSLANEKLFF
d_gene: NA; abundance: few; j_gene: TRBJ1-1; v_gene: TRBV20-1; CDR3nt: TGCAGTGCTAGAGAGGGGAACAGGGTGAACACTGAAGCTTTCTTT; CDR3aa: CSAREGNRVNTEAFF
d_gene: NA; abundance: many; j_gene: TRBJ2-3; v_gene: TRBV7-2; CDR3nt: TGTGCCAGCAGCTTAGAGGCGGGCACAGATACGCAGTATTTT; CDR3aa: CASSLEAGTDTQYF
d_gene: NA; abundance: few; j_gene: TRBJ1-2; v_gene: TRBV7-9; CDR3nt: TGTGCCAGCAGCTTAAGGGAAAGGGGCTACACCTTC; CDR3aa: CASSLRERGYTF
d_gene: NA; abundance: many; j_gene: TRBJ1-5; v_gene: TRBV7-2; CDR3nt: TGTGCCAGCAGCTTAAGGGCCCACGGTAATCAGCCCCAGCATTTT; CDR3aa: CASSLRAHGNQPQHF
d_gene: NA; abundance: many; j_gene: TRBJ1-5; v_gene: TRBV27; CDR3nt: TGTGCCAGCAGTTTAGGCCCAGGCCATCAGCCCCAGCATTTT; CDR3aa: CASSLGPGHQPQHF
d_gene: NA; abundance: few; j_gene: TRBJ2-7; v_gene: TRBV6-6; CDR3nt: TGTGCCAGCAGAGGCGGGTCCCCTCACGAGCAGTACTTC; CDR3aa: CASRGGSPHEQYF
d_gene: TRBD2; abundance: NA; j_gene: TRBJ2-3; v_gene: TRBV20-1; CDR3nt: TGCAGTGCTAGAGATAGCGGGGGGGCGACAGATACGCAGTATTTT; CDR3aa: CSARDSGGATDTQYF
d_gene: NA; abundance: NA; j_gene: TRBJ1-2; v_gene: TRBV15; CDR3nt: TGTGCCACCAGCAGAGATTACCCAGCATCCTATGGCTACACCTTC; CDR3aa: CATSRDYPASYGYTF
d_gene: TRBD2; abundance: few; j_gene: TRBJ2-1; v_gene: TRBV10-3; CDR3nt: TGTGCCATCAGCCCACTAGCGGGCGAAAGCAATGAGCAGTTCTTC; CDR3aa: CAISPLAGESNEQFF
d_gene: NA; abundance: many; j_gene: TRBJ2-7; v_gene: TRBV11-1; CDR3nt: TGTGCCAGCAGCCCAAGACAGGTCTCCTATGGCGAGCAGTACTTC; CDR3aa: CASSPRQVSYGEQYF
d_gene: NA; abundance: NA; j_gene: TRBJ2-7; v_gene: TRBV6-4; CDR3nt: TGTGCCAGCAGTGACCCCTGGGGGAGGGGGCCCTACGAGCAGTACTTC; CDR3aa: CASSDPWGRGPYEQYF
d_gene: NA; abundance: NA; j_gene: TRBJ1-2; v_gene: TRBV25-1; CDR3nt: TGTGCCAGCAGTGAATGGCAGGGCAGCCTTCTTGGAGGCTACACCTTC; CDR3aa: CASSEWQGSLLGGYTF
d_gene: NA; abundance: NA; j_gene: TRBJ2-5; v_gene: TRBV7-2; CDR3nt: TGTGCCAGCAGCTTATTTTCCGGGGGACCGCACTTC; CDR3aa: CASSLFSGGPHF
d_gene: NA; abundance: many; j_gene: TRBJ1-2; v_gene: TRBV20-1; CDR3nt: TGCAGTGCTAGCATATTAGGGGACTATGGCTACACCTTC; CDR3aa: CSASILGDYGYTF
d_gene: NA; abundance: many; j_gene: TRBJ1-1; v_gene: TRBV12-3/TRBV12-4; CDR3nt: TGTGCCAGCGTTAAGTTGGGAGTGAACACTGAAGCTTTCTTT; CDR3aa: CASVKLGVNTEAFF
d_gene: TRBD2; abundance: many; j_gene: TRBJ2-5; v_gene: TRBV7-2; CDR3nt: TGTGCCAGCAGATTGTGGACTAGCGAAGAGACCCAGTACTTC; CDR3aa: CASRLWTSEETQYF
d_gene: TRBD2; abundance: few; j_gene: TRBJ2-1; v_gene: TRBV4-3; CDR3nt: TGCGCCAGCAGCCGCGGGACTAGCGGGAGCGATGAGCAGTTCTTC; CDR3aa: CASSRGTSGSDEQFF
d_gene: NA; abundance: many; j_gene: TRBJ2-5; v_gene: TRBV4-3; CDR3nt: TGCGCCAGCAGCCCGGTCCAGGGGAAAGAGACCCAGTACTTC; CDR3aa: CASSPVQGKETQYF
d_gene: NA; abundance: many; j_gene: TRBJ1-2; v_gene: TRBV10-3; CDR3nt: TGTGCCATCAGTGAGGTGGAGTCGGCAGGGAACTATGGCTACACCTTC; CDR3aa: CAISEVESAGNYGYTF
d_gene: NA; abundance: NA; j_gene: TRBJ2-2; v_gene: TRBV5-6; CDR3nt: TGTGCCAGCAGCTCAACAGGGCCGGAGGAGCTGTTTTTT; CDR3aa: CASSSTGPEELFF
d_gene: TRBD2; abundance: NA; j_gene: TRBJ2-1; v_gene: TRBV4-1; CDR3nt: TGCGCCAGCAGCCAACTAGGGGGACTAGCGGGGGGAAACTCCTACAATGAGCAGTTCTTC; CDR3aa: CASSQLGGLAGGNSYNEQFF
d_gene: NA; abundance: many; j_gene: TRBJ2-2; v_gene: TRBV12-3/TRBV12-4; CDR3nt: TGTGCCAGCAGCTTAGGAATTGGGGAGCTGTTTTTT; CDR3aa: CASSLGIGELFF
d_gene: TRBD2; abundance: NA; j_gene: TRBJ2-1; v_gene: TRBV7-6; CDR3nt: TGTGCCAGCGGCGGGACTAGCGGGAGTTATGAGCAGTTCTTC; CDR3aa: CASGGTSGSYEQFF
d_gene: NA; abundance: many; j_gene: TRBJ1-2; v_gene: TRBV7-2; CDR3nt: TGTGCCAGCAGCCCCCCTGTAAACTATGGCTACACCTTC; CDR3aa: CASSPPVNYGYTF
d_gene: NA; abundance: many; j_gene: TRBJ2-5; v_gene: TRBV7-2; CDR3nt: TGTGCCAGCAGCCAAGTATTAGGAGGCGAGACCCAGTACTTC; CDR3aa: CASSQVLGGETQYF
d_gene: NA; abundance: NA; j_gene: TRBJ2-1; v_gene: TRBV7-2; CDR3nt: TGTGCCACGAAAAGGAGCGGATACAATGAGCAGTTCTTC; CDR3aa: CATKRSGYNEQFF
d_gene: NA; abundance: many; j_gene: TRBJ1-1; v_gene: TRBV7-9; CDR3nt: TGTGCCAGCAGCTTACAAGGGGGGAACACTGAAGCTTTCTTT; CDR3aa: CASSLQGGNTEAFF
d_gene: TRBD1; abundance: NA; j_gene: TRBJ2-1; v_gene: TRBV19; CDR3nt: TGTGCCAGTAGTACAGGGGGTTCCTACAATGAGCAGTTCTTC; CDR3aa: CASSTGGSYNEQFF
d_gene: TRBD2; abundance: few; j_gene: TRBJ2-7; v_gene: TRBV7-2; CDR3nt: TGTGCCAGCAGCCCGGGACTAGCGCTCTCCTACGAGCAGTACTTC; CDR3aa: CASSPGLALSYEQYF
d_gene: NA; abundance: many; j_gene: TRBJ1-5; v_gene: TRBV27; CDR3nt: TGTGCCAGCAGTCGCCGGGGGCAGCCCCAGCATTTT; CDR3aa: CASSRRGQPQHF
d_gene: NA; abundance: NA; j_gene: TRBJ2-3; v_gene: TRBV6-6; CDR3nt: TGTGCCAGCAGCCTCCCCCCAAGCACAGATACGCAGTATTTT; CDR3aa: CASSLPPSTDTQYF
d_gene: NA; abundance: few; j_gene: TRBJ2-5; v_gene: TRBV7-9; CDR3nt: TGTGCCAGCAGCCCAATTGGGATTATAGAGACCCAGTACTTC; CDR3aa: CASSPIGIIETQYF
d_gene: NA; abundance: few; j_gene: TRBJ2-3; v_gene: TRBV5-4; CDR3nt: TGTGCCAGCAGCTTGGCCGCGAATACGCAGTATTTT; CDR3aa: CASSLAANTQYF
d_gene: TRBD2; abundance: few; j_gene: TRBJ2-5; v_gene: TRBV7-2; CDR3nt: TGTGCCAGCAGCTTAGGCGTGGGTAGCGGGGTAGGGAAGACCCAGTACTTC; CDR3aa: CASSLGVGSGVGKTQYF
d_gene: TRBD2; abundance: many; j_gene: TRBJ2-1; v_gene: TRBV18; CDR3nt: TGTGCCAGCTCACCGCTAGCGGGGCCTACCTACAATGAGCAGTTCTTC; CDR3aa: CASSPLAGPTYNEQFF
d_gene: TRBD1; abundance: few; j_gene: TRBJ2-4; v_gene: TRBV7-4; CDR3nt: TGTGCCAGCAGTTTAGGACAGGGTGGATTAGCCAAAAACATTCAGTACTTC; CDR3aa: CASSLGQGGLAKNIQYF
d_gene: NA; abundance: NA; j_gene: TRBJ1-5; v_gene: TRBV4-1; CDR3nt: TGCGCCAGCAGCCAAGATAGTAGTCAGCCCCAGCATTTT; CDR3aa: CASSQDSSQPQHF
d_gene: NA; abundance: few; j_gene: TRBJ2-7; v_gene: TRBV28; CDR3nt: TGTGCCAGCAGTTTTCGGGGGAGAGGGGCCCACGAGCAGTACTTC; CDR3aa: CASSFRGRGAHEQYF
d_gene: TRBD1; abundance: NA; j_gene: TRBJ2-2; v_gene: TRBV6-2/TRBV6-3; CDR3nt: TGTGCCAGCAGATTACAGGGGTCCGGGGAGCTGTTTTTT; CDR3aa: CASRLQGSGELFF